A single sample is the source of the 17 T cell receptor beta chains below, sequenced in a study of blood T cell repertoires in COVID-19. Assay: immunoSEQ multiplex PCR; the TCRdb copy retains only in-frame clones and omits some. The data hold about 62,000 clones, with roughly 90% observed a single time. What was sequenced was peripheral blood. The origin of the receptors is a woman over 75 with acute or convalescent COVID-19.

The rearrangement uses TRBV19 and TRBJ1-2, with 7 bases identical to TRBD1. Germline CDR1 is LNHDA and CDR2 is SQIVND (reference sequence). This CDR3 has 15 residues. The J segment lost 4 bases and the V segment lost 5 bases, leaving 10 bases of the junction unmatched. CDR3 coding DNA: TGTGCCAGTAGTCTCGCGGAGGGGGCAGGCTATGGCTACACCTTC. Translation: CASSLAEGAGYGYTF.

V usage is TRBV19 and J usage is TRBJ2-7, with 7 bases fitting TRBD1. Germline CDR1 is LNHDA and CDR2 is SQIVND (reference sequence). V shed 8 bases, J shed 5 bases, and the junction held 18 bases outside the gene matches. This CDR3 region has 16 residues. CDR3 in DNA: TGTGCCAGTGGCCGGGACAGCACTTCCTTTCGCCACGAGCAGTACTTC. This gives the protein CASGRDSTSFRHEQYF. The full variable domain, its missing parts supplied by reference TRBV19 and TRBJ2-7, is DGGITQSPKYLFRKEGQNVTLSCEQNLNHDAMYWYRQDPGQGLRLIYYSQIVNDFQKGDIAEGYSVSREKKESFPLTVTSAQKNPTAFYLCASGRDSTSFRHEQYFGPGTRLTVT.

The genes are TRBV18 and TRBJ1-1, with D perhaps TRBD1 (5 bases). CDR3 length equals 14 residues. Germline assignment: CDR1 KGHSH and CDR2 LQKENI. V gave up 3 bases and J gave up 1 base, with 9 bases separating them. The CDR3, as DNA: TGTGCCAGCTCACCCGTTGGACAGAACACTGAAGCTTTCTTT. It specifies CASSPVGQNTEAFF.

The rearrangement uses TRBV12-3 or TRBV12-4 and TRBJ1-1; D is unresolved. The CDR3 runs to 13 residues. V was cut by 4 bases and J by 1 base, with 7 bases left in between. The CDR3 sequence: CASSSTPNTEAFF. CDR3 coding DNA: TGTGCCAGCAGTTCAACACCGAACACTGAAGCTTTCTTT.

The CDR3 sequence: CASSLSQENTEAFF. The CDR3 DNA follows: TGTGCCAGCAGTTTAAGTCAGGAGAACACTGAAGCTTTCTTT. This chain connects TRBV28 to TRBJ1-1, with D uncertain. Germline V gene sequence: CDR1 MDHEN, CDR2 SYDVKM. This CDR3 region has 14 residues. The V end was cut by 2 bases, the J end by 1 base, with 8 bases between.

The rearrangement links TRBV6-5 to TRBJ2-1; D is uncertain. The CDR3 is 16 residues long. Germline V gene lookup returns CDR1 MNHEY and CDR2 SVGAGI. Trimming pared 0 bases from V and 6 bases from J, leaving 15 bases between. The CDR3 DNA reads TGTGCCAGCAGTTACTCGAGAGGTTTGCCTAGCAATGAGCAGTTCTTC. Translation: CASSYSRGLPSNEQFF.

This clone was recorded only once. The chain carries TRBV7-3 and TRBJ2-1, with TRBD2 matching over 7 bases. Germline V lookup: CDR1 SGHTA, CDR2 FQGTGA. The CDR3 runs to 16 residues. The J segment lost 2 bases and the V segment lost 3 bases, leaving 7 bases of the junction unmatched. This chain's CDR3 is CASSFGGEGTYNEQFF. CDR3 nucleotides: TGTGCCAGCAGCTTCGGTGGGGAGGGAACCTACAATGAGCAGTTCTTC.

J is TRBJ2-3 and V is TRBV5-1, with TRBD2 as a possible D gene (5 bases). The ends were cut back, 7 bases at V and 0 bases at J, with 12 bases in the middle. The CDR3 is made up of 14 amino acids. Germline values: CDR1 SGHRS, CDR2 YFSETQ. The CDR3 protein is CASWRADSTDTQYF. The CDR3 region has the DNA TGCGCCAGCTGGCGGGCGGATAGCACAGATACGCAGTATTTT. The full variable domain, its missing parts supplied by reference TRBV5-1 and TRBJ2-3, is KAGVTQTPRYLIKTRGQQVTLSCSPISGHRSVSWYQQTPGQGLQFLFEYFSETQRNKGNFPGRFSGRQFSNSRSEMNVSTLELGDSALYLCASWRADSTDTQYFGPGTRLTVL.

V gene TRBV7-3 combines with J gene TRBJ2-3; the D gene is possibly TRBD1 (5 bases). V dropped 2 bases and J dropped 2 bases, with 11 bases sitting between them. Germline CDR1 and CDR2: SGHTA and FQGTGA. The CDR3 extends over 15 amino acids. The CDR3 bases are TGTGCCAGCAGCTTATGGGAAGGGGACACAGATACGCAGTATTTT. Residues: CASSLWEGDTDTQYF.

In DNA, the CDR3 is TGCGCCAGCAGCTTTGTGGGACAGAGCACAGATACGCAGTATTTT. Residues: CASSFVGQSTDTQYF. The V call is TRBV5-1, the J call TRBJ2-3, with 7 bases fitting TRBD1. Germline loops: CDR1 SGHRS, CDR2 YFSETQ. CDR3 size: 15 residues. The V segment lost 2 bases and the J segment 0 bases; nucleotides outside the gene matches: 3.

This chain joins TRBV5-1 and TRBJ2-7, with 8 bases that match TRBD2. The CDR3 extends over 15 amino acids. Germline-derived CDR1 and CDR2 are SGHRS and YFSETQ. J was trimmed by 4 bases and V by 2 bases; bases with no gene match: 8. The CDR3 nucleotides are TGCGCCAGCAGCTTTCTGGGTACTAGCGGTTACGAGCAGTACTTC. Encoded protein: CASSFLGTSGYEQYF.

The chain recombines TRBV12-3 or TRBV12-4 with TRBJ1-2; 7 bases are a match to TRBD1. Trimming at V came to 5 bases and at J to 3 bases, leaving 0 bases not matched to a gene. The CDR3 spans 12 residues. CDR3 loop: CASSTGDYGYTF. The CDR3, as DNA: TGTGCCAGCAGTACAGGGGACTATGGCTACACCTTC.

This chain's CDR3 is CASSEWGSGGLYNEQFF. As DNA, the CDR3 is TGTGCCAGCAGTGAATGGGGTAGCGGGGGGCTTTACAATGAGCAGTTCTTC. V usage is TRBV2 and J usage is TRBJ2-1; 10 positions match TRBD2. The germline CDR1 and CDR2 sequences are SNHLY and FYNNEI. The length of the CDR3 is 17 residues. The trim removed 2 bases at V and 4 bases at J, leaving 8 bases unmatched.

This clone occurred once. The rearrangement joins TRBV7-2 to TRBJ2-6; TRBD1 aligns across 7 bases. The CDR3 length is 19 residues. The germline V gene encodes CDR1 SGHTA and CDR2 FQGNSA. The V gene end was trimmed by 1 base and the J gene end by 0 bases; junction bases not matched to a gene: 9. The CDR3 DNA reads TGTGCCAGCAGCTTAGTTCGCCGGACAGGACGCTCTGGGGCCAACGTCCTGACTTTC. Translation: CASSLVRRTGRSGANVLTF.

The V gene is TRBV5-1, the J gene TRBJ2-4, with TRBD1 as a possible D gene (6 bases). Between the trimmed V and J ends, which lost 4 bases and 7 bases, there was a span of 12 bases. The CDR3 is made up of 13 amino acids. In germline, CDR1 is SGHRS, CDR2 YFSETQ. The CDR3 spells CASSLGGINIQYF. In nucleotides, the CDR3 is TGCGCCAGCAGCCTAGGGGGTATCAACATTCAGTACTTC.

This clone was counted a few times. In nucleotides, the CDR3 is TGTGCCAGCAGTGAAGGGTATGGGGGGTCGGAGACCCAGTACTTC. This encodes CASSEGYGGSETQYF. This sequence joins TRBV2 and TRBJ2-5, with D possibly TRBD2 on 6 matching bases. This CDR3 region has 15 residues. The V gene lost 1 base and the J gene lost 5 bases, with 14 bases spanning the gap. Germline V lookup: CDR1 SNHLY, CDR2 FYNNEI. Combining the CDR3 with reference TRBV2 and TRBJ2-5 gives the whole variable domain EPEVTQTPSHQVTQMGQEVILRCVPISNHLYFYWYRQILGQKVEFLVSFYNNEISEKSEIFDDQFSVERPDGSNFTLKIRSTKLEDSAMYFCASSEGYGGSETQYFGPGTRLLVL.

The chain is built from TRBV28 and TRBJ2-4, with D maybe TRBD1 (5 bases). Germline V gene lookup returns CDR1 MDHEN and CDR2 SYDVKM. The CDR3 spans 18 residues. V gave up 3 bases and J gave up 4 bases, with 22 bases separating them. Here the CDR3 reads CASSFPRDSSGLKNIQYF. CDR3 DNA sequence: TGTGCCAGCAGTTTTCCCCGAGACAGTAGTGGATTAAAAAACATTCAGTACTTC.